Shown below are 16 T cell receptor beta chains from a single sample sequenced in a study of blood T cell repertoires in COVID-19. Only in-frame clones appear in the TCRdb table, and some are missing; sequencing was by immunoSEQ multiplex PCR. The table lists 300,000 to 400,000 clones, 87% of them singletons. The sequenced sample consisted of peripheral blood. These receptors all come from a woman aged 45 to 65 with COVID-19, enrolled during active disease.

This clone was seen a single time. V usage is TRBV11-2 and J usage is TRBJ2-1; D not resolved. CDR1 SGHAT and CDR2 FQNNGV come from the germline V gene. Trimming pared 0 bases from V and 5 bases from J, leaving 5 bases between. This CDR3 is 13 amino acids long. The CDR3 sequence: CASSLDPNNEQFF. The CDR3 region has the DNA TGTGCCAGCAGCTTAGATCCTAACAATGAGCAGTTCTTC.

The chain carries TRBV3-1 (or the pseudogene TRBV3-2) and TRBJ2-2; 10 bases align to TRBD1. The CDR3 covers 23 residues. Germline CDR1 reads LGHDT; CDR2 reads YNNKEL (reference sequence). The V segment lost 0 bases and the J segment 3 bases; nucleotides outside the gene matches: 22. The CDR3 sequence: CASSQDHVGGLKGTGVDTGELFF. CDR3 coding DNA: TGTGCCAGCAGCCAAGATCACGTAGGGGGACTTAAAGGGACAGGGGTTGACACCGGGGAGCTGTTTTTT.

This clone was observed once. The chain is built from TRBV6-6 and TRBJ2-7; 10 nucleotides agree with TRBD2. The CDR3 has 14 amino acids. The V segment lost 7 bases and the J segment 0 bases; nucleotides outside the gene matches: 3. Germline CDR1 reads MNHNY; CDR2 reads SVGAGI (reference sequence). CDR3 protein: CASTRTSGSYEQYF. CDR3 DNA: TGTGCCAGCACCCGGACTAGCGGCTCCTACGAGCAGTACTTC.

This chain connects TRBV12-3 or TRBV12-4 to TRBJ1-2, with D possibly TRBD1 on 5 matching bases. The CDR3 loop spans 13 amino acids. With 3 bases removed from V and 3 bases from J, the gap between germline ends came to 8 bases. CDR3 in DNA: TGTGCCAGCAGTTTCAGGGCGGACTATGGCTACACCTTC. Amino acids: CASSFRADYGYTF.

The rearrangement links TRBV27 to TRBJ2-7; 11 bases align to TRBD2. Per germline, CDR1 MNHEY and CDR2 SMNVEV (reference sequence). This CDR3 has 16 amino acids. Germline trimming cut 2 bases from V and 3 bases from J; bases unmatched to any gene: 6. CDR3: CASSLSSGLAVYEQYF. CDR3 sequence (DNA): TGTGCCAGCAGTTTAAGTTCGGGACTAGCGGTCTACGAGCAGTACTTC.

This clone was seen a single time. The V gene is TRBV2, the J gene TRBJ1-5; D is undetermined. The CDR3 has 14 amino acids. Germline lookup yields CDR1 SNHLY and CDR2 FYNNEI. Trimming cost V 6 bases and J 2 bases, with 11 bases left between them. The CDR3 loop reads CASRAASGNQPQHF. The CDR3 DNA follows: TGTGCCAGCAGGGCCGCTAGTGGCAATCAGCCCCAGCATTTT.

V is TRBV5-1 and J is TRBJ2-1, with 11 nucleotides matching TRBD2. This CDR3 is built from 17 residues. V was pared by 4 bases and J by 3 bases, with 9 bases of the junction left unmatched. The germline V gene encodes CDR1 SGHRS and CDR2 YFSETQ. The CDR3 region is CASSRQPGTSGYNEQFF. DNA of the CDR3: TGCGCCAGCAGCCGCCAACCCGGGACTAGCGGCTACAATGAGCAGTTCTTC. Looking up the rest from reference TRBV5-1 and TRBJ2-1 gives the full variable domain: KAGVTQTPRYLIKTRGQQVTLSCSPISGHRSVSWYQQTPGQGLQFLFEYFSETQRNKGNFPGRFSGRQFSNSRSEMNVSTLELGDSALYLCASSRQPGTSGYNEQFFGPGTRLTVL.

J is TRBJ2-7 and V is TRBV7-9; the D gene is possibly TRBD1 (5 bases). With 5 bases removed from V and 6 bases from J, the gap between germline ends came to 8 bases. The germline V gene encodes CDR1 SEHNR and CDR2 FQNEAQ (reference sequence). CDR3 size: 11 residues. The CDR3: CASSQGVEQYF. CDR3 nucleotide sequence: TGTGCCAGCAGCCAAGGGGTCGAGCAGTACTTC.

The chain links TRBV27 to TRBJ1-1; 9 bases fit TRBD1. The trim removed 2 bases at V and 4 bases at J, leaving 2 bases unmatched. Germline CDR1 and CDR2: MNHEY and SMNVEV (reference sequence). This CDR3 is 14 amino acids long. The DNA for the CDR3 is TGTGCCAGCAGTTTAGAGACAGGGGGCACTGAAGCTTTCTTT. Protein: CASSLETGGTEAFF.

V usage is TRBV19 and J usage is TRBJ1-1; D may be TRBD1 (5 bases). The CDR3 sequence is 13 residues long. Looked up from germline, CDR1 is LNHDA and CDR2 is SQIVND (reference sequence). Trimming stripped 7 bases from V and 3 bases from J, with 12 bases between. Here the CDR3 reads CASKGQGYTEAFF. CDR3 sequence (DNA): TGTGCCAGTAAGGGGCAAGGGTACACTGAAGCTTTCTTT.

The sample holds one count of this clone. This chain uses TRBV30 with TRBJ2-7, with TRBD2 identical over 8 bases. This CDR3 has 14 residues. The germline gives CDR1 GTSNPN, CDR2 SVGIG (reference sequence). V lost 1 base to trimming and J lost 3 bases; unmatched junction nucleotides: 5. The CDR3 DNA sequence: TGTGCCTGGAGTGGACGGGAGGGCCACTACGAGCAGTACTTC. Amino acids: CAWSGREGHYEQYF.

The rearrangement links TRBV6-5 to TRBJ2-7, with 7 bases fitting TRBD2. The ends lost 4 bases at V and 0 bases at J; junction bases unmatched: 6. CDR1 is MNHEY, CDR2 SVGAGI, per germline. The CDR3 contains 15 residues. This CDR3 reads CASSSRSSGSYEQYF. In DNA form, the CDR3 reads TGTGCCAGCAGTTCGAGGTCTAGCGGCTCCTACGAGCAGTACTTC.

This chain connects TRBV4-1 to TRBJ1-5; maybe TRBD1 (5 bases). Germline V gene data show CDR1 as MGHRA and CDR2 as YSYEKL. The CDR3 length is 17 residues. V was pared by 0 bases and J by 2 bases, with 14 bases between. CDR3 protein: CASSQERGPQGNQPQHF. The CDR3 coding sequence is TGCGCCAGCAGCCAAGAAAGGGGCCCTCAAGGCAATCAGCCCCAGCATTTT.

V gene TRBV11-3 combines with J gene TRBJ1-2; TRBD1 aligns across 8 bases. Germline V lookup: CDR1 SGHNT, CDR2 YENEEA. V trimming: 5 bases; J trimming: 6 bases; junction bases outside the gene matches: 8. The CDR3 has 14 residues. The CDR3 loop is CASSTRTGMDGYTF. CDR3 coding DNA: TGTGCCAGCAGCACCCGGACAGGGATGGATGGCTACACCTTC.

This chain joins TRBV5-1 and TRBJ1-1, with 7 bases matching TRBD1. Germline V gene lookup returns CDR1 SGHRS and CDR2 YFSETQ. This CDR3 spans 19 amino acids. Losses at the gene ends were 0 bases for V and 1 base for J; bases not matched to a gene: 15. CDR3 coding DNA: TGCGCCAGCAGCTTGGTTAGGGGGCCCGCGGGGAGGTCGAACACTGAAGCTTTCTTT. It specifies CASSLVRGPAGRSNTEAFF.

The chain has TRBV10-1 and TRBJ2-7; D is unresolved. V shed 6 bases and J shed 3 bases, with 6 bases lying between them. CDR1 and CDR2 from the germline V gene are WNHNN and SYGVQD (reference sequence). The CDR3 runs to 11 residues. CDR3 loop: CASSPYYEQYF. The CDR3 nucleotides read TGCGCCAGCAGCCCCTACTACGAGCAGTACTTC.